The clone carrying this T cell receptor (beta chain) was seen a handful of times. Its antigen is unknown. TCR alpha and TCR beta cDNA libraries with sample barcodes and UMIs came from 5'RACE using constant-segment primers. A single record per CDR3 protein comes from TCRdb applying MiXCR to the 5' RACE reads. The data hold 470,000 or so distinct CDR3 sequences, with around 27% observed a single time. These data belong to a study of T-cell memory formation after mild COVID-19. Study details: Largely, the TCR clusters proved donor specific. Overall study results and limits: Pre-infection memory held some responding clones, suggesting pre-existing cross-reactive T cells responded. Among CD4+ contracting clones, most were CM and EM, and CD8+ ones EMRA.

The sequence came from an adult woman who had mild COVID-19 (a few samples of this study predate the infection). Cell type and time point are not known. Sequenced sample: PBMCs or a T cell subset sorted from them (not recorded which).

The CDR3 spells CASSLGTRDNEQFF. In DNA, the CDR3 is TGTGCCAGCTCACTCGGGACGAGGGACAATGAGCAGTTCTTC. This chain links TRBV18 with TRBJ2-1; D may correspond to TRBD1 or TRBD2 (5 bases each). Germline CDR1 KGHSH, CDR2 LQKENI. CDR3 size: 14 residues. The ends were cut back, 4 bases at V and 5 bases at J, with 12 bases in the middle. The whole variable domain, filled in from reference TRBV18 and TRBJ2-1, reads NAGVMQNPRHLVRRRGQEARLRCSPMKGHSHVYWYRQLPEEGLKFMVYLQKENIIDESGMPKERFSAEFPKEGPSILRIQQVVRGDSAAYFCASSLGTRDNEQFFGPGTRLTVL.